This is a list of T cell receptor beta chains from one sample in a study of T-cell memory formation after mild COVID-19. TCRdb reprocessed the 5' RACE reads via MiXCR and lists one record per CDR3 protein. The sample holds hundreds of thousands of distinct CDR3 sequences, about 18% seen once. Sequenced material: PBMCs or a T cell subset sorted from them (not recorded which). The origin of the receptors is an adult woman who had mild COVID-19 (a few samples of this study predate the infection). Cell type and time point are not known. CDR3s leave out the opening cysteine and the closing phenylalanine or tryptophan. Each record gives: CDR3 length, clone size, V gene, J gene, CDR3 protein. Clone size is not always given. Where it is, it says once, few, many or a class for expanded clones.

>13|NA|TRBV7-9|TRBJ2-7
ASSIRHVPLDEQY
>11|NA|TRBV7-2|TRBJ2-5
ASSRQGQETQY
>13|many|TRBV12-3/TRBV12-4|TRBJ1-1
ASSLDGSYNTEAF
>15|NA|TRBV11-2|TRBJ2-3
ASSYTGLGALTDTQY
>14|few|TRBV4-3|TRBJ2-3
ASSQDPGGREDTQY
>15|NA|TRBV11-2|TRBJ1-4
ASSLGGRGATNEKLF
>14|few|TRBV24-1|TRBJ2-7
ATSDRGQNPQEEQY
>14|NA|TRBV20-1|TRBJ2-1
SALPGSSGGYNEQF
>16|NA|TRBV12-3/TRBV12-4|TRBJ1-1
ANSPVAHRTGSNLEAF
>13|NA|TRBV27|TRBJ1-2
ASSFIGSHNYGYT
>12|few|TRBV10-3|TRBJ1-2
AIRAQGSGYGYT
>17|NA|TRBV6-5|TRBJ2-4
ASSARLGRGGESENIQY
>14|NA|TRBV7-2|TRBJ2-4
ASSSGQGMAKNIQY
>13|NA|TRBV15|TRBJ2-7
ATSRGRGGAYEQY
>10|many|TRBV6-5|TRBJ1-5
ASKASNQPQH
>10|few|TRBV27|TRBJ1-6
ASCDRGKPLH
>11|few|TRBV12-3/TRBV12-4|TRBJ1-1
ASRQGLNTEAF
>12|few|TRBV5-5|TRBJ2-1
ASSAGQRYNEQF
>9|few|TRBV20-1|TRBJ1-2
SARDGRVFA
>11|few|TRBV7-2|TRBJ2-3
ASRQGFTDTQY
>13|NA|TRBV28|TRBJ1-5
ASSFLAGSGQPQH
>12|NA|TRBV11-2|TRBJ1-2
ASSQGAQEYGYT
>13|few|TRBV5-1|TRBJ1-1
ASSALTGTVTEAF
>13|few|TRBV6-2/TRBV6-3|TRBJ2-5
ASSSLAGEQETQY
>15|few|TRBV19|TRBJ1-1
ASSIDPRRTGGTEAF
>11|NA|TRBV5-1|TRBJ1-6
ASSLEDNSPLH
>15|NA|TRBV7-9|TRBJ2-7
ASSHLPPAYADYEQY
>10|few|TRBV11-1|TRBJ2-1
ASSVDSMQQF
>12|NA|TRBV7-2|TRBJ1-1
ASRAQGGNTEAF
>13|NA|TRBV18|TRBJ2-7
ASSPAGSSTYEQY
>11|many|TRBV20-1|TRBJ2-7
SADGTLSYEQY
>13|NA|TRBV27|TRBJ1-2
ASSQAGQGNYGYT
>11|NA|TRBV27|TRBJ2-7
ASSLSPGSEQY
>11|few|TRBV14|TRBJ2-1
ASSQSLGIEQF
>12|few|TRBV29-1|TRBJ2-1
SASGTSGSNEQF
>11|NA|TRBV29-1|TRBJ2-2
SVPTGTVGELF
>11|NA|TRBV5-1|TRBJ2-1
ASSSDTMVEQF
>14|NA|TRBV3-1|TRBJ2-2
ASSQELVGGSGELF
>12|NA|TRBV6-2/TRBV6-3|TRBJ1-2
ASCPSKGGYGYT
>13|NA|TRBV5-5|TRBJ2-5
ASSLEWLDQETQY